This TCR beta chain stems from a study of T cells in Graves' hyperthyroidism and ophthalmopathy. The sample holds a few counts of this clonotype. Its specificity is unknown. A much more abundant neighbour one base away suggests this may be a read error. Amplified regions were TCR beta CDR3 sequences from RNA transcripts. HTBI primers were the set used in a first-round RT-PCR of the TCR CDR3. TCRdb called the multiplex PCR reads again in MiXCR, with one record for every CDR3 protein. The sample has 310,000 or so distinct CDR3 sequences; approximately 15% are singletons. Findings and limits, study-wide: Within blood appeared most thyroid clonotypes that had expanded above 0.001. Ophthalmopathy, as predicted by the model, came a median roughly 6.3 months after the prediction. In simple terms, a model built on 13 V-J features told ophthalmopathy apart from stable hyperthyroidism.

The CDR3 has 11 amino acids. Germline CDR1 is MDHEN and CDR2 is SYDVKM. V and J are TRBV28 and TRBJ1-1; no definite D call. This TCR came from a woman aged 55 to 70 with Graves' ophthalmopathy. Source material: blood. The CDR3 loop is CASNLSTEAFF. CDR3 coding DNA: TGTGCCAGCAATTTAAGCACTGAAGCTTTCTTT.